Detailed here is one TCR beta chain. This receptor's antigen is unknown. No much larger clonotype is one base removed from it; base qualities were not supplied. This record belongs to a study of blood T cells in healthy people across ages (dated by TCRdb to the mid-2010s). With regard to the full study: In model experiments, template switching captured about one uniquely barcoded TCR beta cDNA molecule for every two T cells. To track age-related changes in TCR beta repertoire diversity, the study relied on deep sequencing normalized with unique cDNA molecular identifiers. Four age groups were formed from the donors: young (average roughly 16 years), middle-aged (around 40), aged (roughly 58) and long-lived (around 82). To avoid experimental bias, donors of different ages were spread randomly across the sequencing lanes. For two donors (one aged 18 to 30 and one aged 80 or older), the study analyzed two additional independent replicas of 1 million unique cDNA reads from the same blood draw. The research as a whole found: Compared with the aged group, the long-lived group had more naive CD4+ T cells, fewer expanded clones and increased TCR diversity, suggesting age selection. Estimates of total diversity based on one million sequenced T cells were considered lower bounds and underestimates. The percentage of naive T cells measured by flow cytometry correlated strongly with observed TCR beta diversity. Because donor CMV infection status was unknown, age-related changes in expanded clonotypes were potentially confounded. Observed TCR beta diversity per million T cells fell roughly linearly with age, and a significant reduction was already apparent by age around 36. Conclusive comparison of naive and antigen-experienced compartments was prevented by the profiling of bulk unsorted PBMCs.

The 40 or so donors, aged roughly 6 to 100 years, were systemically healthy Caucasian individuals from Russia. Approximately 9 milliliters of peripheral blood were collected from each donor into EDTA-treated Vacutainer tubes. Ficoll-Paque density-gradient centrifugation was used to isolate PBMCs, with at least 6.5 million obtained per sample. Total RNA was extracted from PBMCs with Trizol reagent, with at least 5 micrograms obtained per sample. The percentages of naive CD45RAhigh/CD27high T cells were determined by flow cytometry on a PBMC aliquot from every donor. The method was 5' RACE. The listed sequencing device is Illumina HiSeq 2500. The second PCR ran for roughly 7 to 12 cycles and used a J-beta primer mix along with a sample-barcoded 5' primer. A template-switch 5' adaptor carrying 12 random nucleotides introduced a unique molecular identifier onto each TCR beta cDNA molecule. Each sample yielded at least 2.5 million CDR3-containing paired-end reads. All of the RNA was converted into first-strand cDNA using the Mint cDNA synthesis kit, with a TRBC-specific oligonucleotide serving as the primer. Following uracil-DNA glycosylase treatment, a first 18-cycle PCR with universal primers M1SS and BC2_uni_R was performed on all cDNA. The paper's data handling went like this. For normalization, 1 million high-quality reads, each with a distinct molecular identifier, were randomly selected from each sample. Instead of being binned into consensus sequences, reads that shared molecular identifiers were thrown out. MiTCR, with a Q25 quality threshold and the strictest error-elimination algorithm, was used for CDR3 identification, clonotype clustering and error correction. A nonparametric unseen species model with Euler transformation was used to estimate lower-bound total TCR beta diversity. Through fastp at Q25 and MiXCR, TCRdb rebuilt clones from the public reads, retaining in-frame beta chains. Entries that share a CDR3 protein sequence are merged under the most common genes and DNA. TCRdb, rather than the study authors, made the V and J calls. This sample gives 850,000 to 1,100,000 distinct CDR3 sequences in total; more than 30% of them show up just once. Of the sample, around 13% falls within the top ten clones.

The sample consisted of blood. The receptor was derived from a man between 18 and 29 years old in good health.

The DNA sequence is given as TGTGCCAGCAACCCAGACGGATATAGCAATCAGCCCCAGCATTTT. This gives the protein CASNPDGYSNQPQHF. In this chain, TRBV6-2 or TRBV6-3 is recombined with TRBJ1-5; no D segment can be confidently identified. CDR1 MNHEY and CDR2 SVGEGT were looked up in the germline V gene. V and J lose 7 bases and 0 bases, and a span of 13 bases separates them. CDR3 length: 15 amino acids, cysteine to phenylalanine. Here the CDR3 DNA is all that survives: 45 bases in frame from base 1.